This T cell receptor (beta chain) was sequenced during a study of breast tumors, draining lymph nodes, adjacent tissues. Study-wide results and caveats: Tumor and nontumor repertoires were significantly more similar in luminal-like than in basal-like breast cancer.

This clonotype has a count of ten or more. Its target is not known. This may be a read error: a much more frequent sequence differs by one nucleotide. TCRdb passed the multiplex PCR reads through MiXCR, listing each CDR3 protein once. Here the sample spans about 230,000 distinct CDR3 sequences, about 30% being singletons. Per the germline V gene, CDR1 is DFQATT and CDR2 is SNEGSKA (reference sequence). The J segment lost 1 base and the V segment lost 5 bases, leaving 12 bases of the junction unmatched. The CDR3 runs to 18 residues. Axillary draining lymph nodes of breast cancer patients supplied the node samples.

V usage is TRBV20-1 and J usage is TRBJ2-5; 14 positions match TRBD2. This TCR derives from a female donor with breast cancer. Some clones in this sample may be carry-over from other donors' samples. The source material was axillary lymph node tissue. CDR3 nucleotide sequence: TGCAGTGCTGAGCCGGGACTAGCGGGAGCGGACGGCCAAGAGACCCAGTACTTC. Protein product: CSAEPGLAGADGQETQYF.